Here is one TCR beta chain with its context. Its antigen remains undetermined. No base-level quality is on record; no much larger clone is a single base apart. This specimen comes from a study of T cell responses to AZD1222 COVID-19 vaccine (dated by TCRdb to the early 2020s). With respect to the entire study: A total of more than 230 trial participants underwent TCR sequencing, of whom 207 received two doses of AZD1222 and around 26 received two doses of the MenACWY control vaccine. Trial participants were enrolled into age subgroups of 18-55, 56-69 and 70-plus years, which contained about 150, 27 and 61 TCR-sequenced participants, respectively. The study at large found these results: Most participants were white British and females outnumbered males, and the authors suggested that clonal diversity may have been underestimated. Because no samples from the day 14 peak response were available, repertoires could be characterized only after the peak T cell response. The whole spike protein was spanned by vaccine-associated CD4 TCRs, and dominant responses were seen in regions 160-218 and 743-854. After two AZD1222 doses, both the breadth and the depth of spike-specific TCRs were significantly higher than at day 0 and than in MenACWY recipients. Conclusions about previously exposed vaccinees are limited, since just five or six AZD1222 recipients were seropositive for SARS-CoV-2 at baseline. Epitopes outside the regions mutated in the B.1.351 and B.1.1.7 variants were reportedly recognized by nearly half of the unique spike-specific TCRs. The 56-69-year group was small, and its depth increase did not reach significance, likely because of low power.

The time point label here, explained by the study, means: about 28 days (+/-7) after the second vaccine dose. AZD1222 recipients whose second dose came at about 4 weeks and those whose second dose came at about 12 weeks were combined into one group, since spike-specific TCR depth and breadth did not differ between the two schedules. Samples from vaccinated people were obtained from the UK trials COV001 and COV002, which included a single-blind randomized controlled phase 2/3 trial of AZD1222 (ChAdOx1 nCoV-19) in healthy adults. Trial participant PBMC samples were collected at day 0 and day 28 after the second dose for TCRbeta chain sequencing. The CDR3 regions of human TCRbeta chains were analyzed by immunosequencing. The original methods were these. Repertoire TCRs were matched against a reference library of SARS-CoV-2-specific TCRs generated with the MIRA antigen-specificity platform. Breadth was defined as the fraction of unique TCRs that were SARS-CoV-2-associated. Depth was defined as the fraction of total T cells that were SARS-CoV-2-associated. Using the MIRA data, every spike-specific TCR was mapped to the spike region that the TCR reacted to and assigned to either a CD4 or a CD8 class. Log10-transformed breadth and depth values were compared by one-way ANOVA with Sidak's multiple comparisons tests. The clones in this table, taken by TCRdb from immuneACCESS, are in-frame only. Not every clone is retained; where verified, under half of the shortfall comes from an unresolved V gene, and the cause of the rest is unknown. From that table come the V and J calls and clone size; the DNA was used to work out D and trimming. This sample lists some 150,000 clones; roughly 90% were detected once. The ten largest make up approximately 1.5% of the sample.

This material consisted of peripheral blood, taken 28 days after the second AZD1222 dose. The TCR sequence derives from an adult who received the AZD1222 COVID-19 vaccine.

The encoded CDR3 is CASSSLAGGRTDTQYF. The bases are TGTGCCAGCAGCTCACTAGCGGGAGGAAGGACAGATACGCAGTATTTT. In this chain, TRBV7-6 is recombined with TRBJ2-3; 12 central bases correspond to TRBD2. Compared with germline, V lacks 4 bases and J lacks 3 bases; bases without a gene match: 5. From its cysteine to its phenylalanine, the CDR3 spans 16 amino acids. Only the CDR3 region is kept as DNA, spanning 48 bases read in frame from base 1. CDR1 and CDR2 were assigned from the germline V gene as SGHVS and FNYEAQ. The full variable domain, completed from the reference TRBV7-6 and TRBJ2-3 proteins outside the CDR3, reads GAGVSQSPRYKVTKRGQDVALRCDPISGHVSLYWYRQALGQGPEFLTYFNYEAQQDKSGLPNDRFSAERPEGSISTLTIQRTEQRDSAMYRCASSSLAGGRTDTQYFGPGTRLTVL.